The T cell receptor beta chain described here comes from a study of neurological immune-mediated disorders. Points from the study as a whole: The expanded clones of different subjects shared no CDR3 amino acid sequences (suggesting private repertoires in all groups).

V was clipped by 2 bases and J by 3 bases; unmatched bases: 7. Germline loops: CDR1 SGHRS, CDR2 YFSETQ. This CDR3 has 15 amino acids. TCRdb called the 5' RACE reads again in MiXCR, with one record for every CDR3 protein. Of tens of thousands of distinct CDR3 sequences in the sample, roughly 3.2% were seen once. This clonotype was found many times. The antigen is unknown. Sequencing input: PBMCs. The chain couples TRBV5-1 to TRBJ1-1; 7 nucleotides match TRBD1. The TCR sequence derives from a middle-aged man with multiple sclerosis. The CDR3 here is CASSLQGHSDTEAFF. CDR3 bases: TGCGCCAGCAGCTTACAGGGGCATTCGGACACTGAAGCTTTCTTT.